The table lists the clone carrying this T cell receptor (beta chain) with a few counts. Antigen unknown. The sample comes from a study of blood T cells in healthy people across ages. Findings of the study overall: As naive T cell percentage varied, TCR beta diversity correlated strongly with it.

CDR3 length: 17 amino acids. CDR1 is MNHEY and CDR2 is SMNVEV in the germline V gene (reference sequence). With 7 bases removed from V and 2 bases from J, the gap between germline ends came to 23 bases. Primed by a sample-barcoded 5' primer and a J-beta primer mix, a second PCR proceeded for 7 to 11 cycles. TCRdb itself ran the 5' RACE reads through MiXCR, one entry per CDR3 protein. The repertoire includes 750,000 to 1,000,000 distinct CDR3 sequences, 29% of them detected once, and 10% sits in the top ten. A further study also used this sample, focusing on T cells of mothers and their children. That work adds: Every mother produced more than 9.5 million TCR beta CDR3 reads, whereas every child provided several million.

The TCR comes from a middle-aged woman in good health. Sequencing was carried out using blood. The chain uses TRBV27 and TRBJ1-2; D call uncertain. The CDR3 spells CASNTTWTGRANYGYTF. DNA of the CDR3: TGTGCCAGCAACACCACTTGGACGGGAAGAGCCAACTATGGCTACACCTTC.